This T cell receptor beta chain derives from a study of tumour-infiltrating T cells in Burkitt lymphoma. About the study: Patients covered every epidemiological subtype of Burkitt lymphoma. Repertoire clonality predicted overall and progression-free survival.

This clone has only a few counts. Germline V CDR1 and CDR2: MDHEN, SYDVKM. There are 14 residues in the CDR3. After removal of 4 bases from V and 4 bases from J, the junction contained 6 bases not matched to a gene. TCRdb's copy holds only in-frame clones and misses some; the assay was immunoSEQ multiplex PCR. There are some 5,000 clones in the sample; 10% to 15% occur only once, and about 25% lies in the top ten. Material: tumor tissue. The receptor's source is a human donor with Burkitt lymphoma. The V call is TRBV28, the J call TRBJ1-2; 7 bases fit TRBD1. CDR3 sequence (DNA): TGTGCCAGCAGTTCCGGGACAGTTCCCTATGGCTACACCTTC. Translated, it gives CASSSGTVPYGYTF.